What follows are 4 T cell receptor beta chains derived from one specimen sequenced in a study of PD-1 blockade in classical Hodgkin lymphoma. Every patient relapsed after autologous stem cell transplantation, and brentuximab vedotin exposure varied. Sequencing was performed with immunoSEQ multiplex PCR; in TCRdb, only in-frame clones are kept and a portion is missing. The repertoire holds approximately 37,000 clones, roughly 78% seen once, with about an eighth in the top ten. Specimen: peripheral blood mononuclear cells (PBMCs), collected at baseline. All receptors come from a human donor with classical Hodgkin lymphoma.

This chain connects TRBV11-2 to TRBJ2-3; no clear D gene. The V end was cut by 5 bases, the J end by 4 bases, with 7 bases between. The CDR3 is 12 residues long. Germline loops: CDR1 SGHAT, CDR2 FQNNGV. This CDR3 reads CASSGFSDTQYF. The DNA for the CDR3 is TGTGCCAGCAGCGGATTCTCAGATACGCAGTATTTT.

This chain joins TRBV11-2 and TRBJ2-1; D may be TRBD1 (5 bases). V lost 1 base and J 0 bases, leaving 10 bases between the germline ends. This CDR3 is built from 16 residues. Germline V gene sequence: CDR1 SGHAT, CDR2 FQNNGV. The CDR3 DNA reads as TGTGCCAGCAGCTTAGCACAGGCTTTCTCCTACAATGAGCAGTTCTTC. This codes for CASSLAQAFSYNEQFF.

The V and J genes are TRBV9 and TRBJ2-1; 7 nucleotides agree with TRBD1. V lost 3 bases and J lost 3; bases outside the gene matches: 3. Germline-derived CDR1 and CDR2 are SGDLS and YYNGEE. This CDR3 region has 14 residues. The CDR3 DNA sequence: TGTGCCAGCAGCGCCCGACAGGGCTACAATGAGCAGTTCTTC. Encoded protein: CASSARQGYNEQFF.

The V call is TRBV9, the J call TRBJ1-6; 8 bases line up with TRBD1. The ends lost 4 bases at V and 9 bases at J; junction bases unmatched: 6. The CDR3 is made up of 14 amino acids. Germline V gene lookup returns CDR1 SGDLS and CDR2 YYNGEE. The DNA of the CDR3 is TGTGCCAGCAGCCCAGGACAGGGAACTTCACCCCTCCACTTT. This gives the protein CASSPGQGTSPLHF.